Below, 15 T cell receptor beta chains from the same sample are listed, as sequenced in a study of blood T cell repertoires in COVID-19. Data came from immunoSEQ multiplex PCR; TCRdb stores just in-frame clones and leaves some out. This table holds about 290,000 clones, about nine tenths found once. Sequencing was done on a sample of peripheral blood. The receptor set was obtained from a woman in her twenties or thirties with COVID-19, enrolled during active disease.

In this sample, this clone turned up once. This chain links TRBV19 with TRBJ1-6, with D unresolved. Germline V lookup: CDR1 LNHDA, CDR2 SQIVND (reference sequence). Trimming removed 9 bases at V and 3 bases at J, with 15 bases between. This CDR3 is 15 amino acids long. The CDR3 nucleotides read TGTGCCAGCCCCCTCACCTGGCACTATAATTCACCCCTCCACTTT. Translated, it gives CASPLTWHYNSPLHF.

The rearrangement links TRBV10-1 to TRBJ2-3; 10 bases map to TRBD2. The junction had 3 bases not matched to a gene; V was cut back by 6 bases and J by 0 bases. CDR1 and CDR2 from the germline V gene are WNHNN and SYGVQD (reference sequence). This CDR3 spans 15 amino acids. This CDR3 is CASRKTSGSTDTQYF. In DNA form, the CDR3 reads TGCGCCAGCAGGAAGACTAGCGGGAGCACAGATACGCAGTATTTT.

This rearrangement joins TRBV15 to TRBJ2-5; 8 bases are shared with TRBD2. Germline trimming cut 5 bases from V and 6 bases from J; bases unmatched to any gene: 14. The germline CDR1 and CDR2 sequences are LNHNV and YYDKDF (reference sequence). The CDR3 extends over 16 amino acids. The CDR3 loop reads CATSPRVAGTSKTQYF. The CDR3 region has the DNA TGTGCCACCAGCCCCCGGGTAGCGGGGACCTCCAAGACCCAGTACTTC.

The CDR3 bases are TGTGCCAGCAGCATATATCAGGGGGCGTACGAGCAGTACTTC. Its translation is CASSIYQGAYEQYF. This rearrangement joins TRBV21-1 to TRBJ2-7; no check of the table's D call, TRBD1, against the DNA was made. TRBV21-1 is a pseudogene locus. The CDR3 totals 14 residues.

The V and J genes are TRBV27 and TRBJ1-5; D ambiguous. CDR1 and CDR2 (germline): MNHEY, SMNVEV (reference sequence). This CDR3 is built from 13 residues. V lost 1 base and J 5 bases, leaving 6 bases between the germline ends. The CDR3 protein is CASSLYNDQPQHF. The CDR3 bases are TGTGCCAGCAGTTTATACAATGATCAGCCCCAGCATTTT.

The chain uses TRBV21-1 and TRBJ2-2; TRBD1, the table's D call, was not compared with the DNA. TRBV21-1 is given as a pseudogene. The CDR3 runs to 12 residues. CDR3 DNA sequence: TGTGCCAGCAGACAGGCCACCGGGGAGCTGTTTTTT. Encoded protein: CASRQATGELFF.

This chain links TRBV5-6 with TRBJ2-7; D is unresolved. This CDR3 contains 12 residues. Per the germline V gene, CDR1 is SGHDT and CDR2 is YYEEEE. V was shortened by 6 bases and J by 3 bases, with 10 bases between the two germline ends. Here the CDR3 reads CASKLQDYEQYF. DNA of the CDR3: TGTGCCAGCAAACTGCAGGACTACGAGCAGTACTTC. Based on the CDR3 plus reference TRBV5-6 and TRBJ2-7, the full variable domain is DAGVTQSPTHLIKTRGQQVTLRCSPKSGHDTVSWYQQALGQGPQFIFQYYEEEERQRGNFPDRFSGHQFPNYSSELNVNALLLGDSALYLCASKLQDYEQYFGPGTRLTVT.

Here the CDR3 reads CASNQGIYGYTF. In DNA, the CDR3 is TGTGCCAGCAATCAGGGAATCTATGGCTACACCTTC. The chain is built from TRBV2 and TRBJ1-2; D may be TRBD1 (5 bases). The V gene's germline CDR1 is SNHLY and CDR2 FYNNEI. The V end lost 7 bases, the J end lost 4 bases, and 10 bases lay between the germline ends. CDR3 length: 12 residues.

The CDR3 region has the DNA TGTGCCAGCAGTACATATCTATCGGGTAGCGCCGGGGAGCTGTTTTTT. Translating it yields CASSTYLSGSAGELFF. V is TRBV28 and J is TRBJ2-2; the D gene is possibly TRBD2 (5 bases). From germline, CDR1 is MDHEN and CDR2 SYDVKM. Trimming pared 5 bases from V and 6 bases from J, leaving 19 bases between. The CDR3 is 16 amino acids.

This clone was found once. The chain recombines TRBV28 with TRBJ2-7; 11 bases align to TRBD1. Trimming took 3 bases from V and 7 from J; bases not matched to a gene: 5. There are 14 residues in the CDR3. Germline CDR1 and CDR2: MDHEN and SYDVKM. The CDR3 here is CASSFQDRGLEQYF. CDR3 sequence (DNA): TGTGCCAGCAGTTTTCAGGACAGGGGGCTTGAGCAGTACTTC.

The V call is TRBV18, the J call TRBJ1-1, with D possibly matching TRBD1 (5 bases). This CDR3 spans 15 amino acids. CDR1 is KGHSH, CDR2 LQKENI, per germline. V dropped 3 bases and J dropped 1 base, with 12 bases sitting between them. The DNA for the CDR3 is TGTGCCAGCTCACCTTACCTTCAGGGGAACACTGAAGCTTTCTTT. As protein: CASSPYLQGNTEAFF. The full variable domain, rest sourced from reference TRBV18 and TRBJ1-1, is NAGVMQNPRHLVRRRGQEARLRCSPMKGHSHVYWYRQLPEEGLKFMVYLQKENIIDESGMPKERFSAEFPKEGPSILRIQQVVRGDSAAYFCASSPYLQGNTEAFFGQGTRLTVV.

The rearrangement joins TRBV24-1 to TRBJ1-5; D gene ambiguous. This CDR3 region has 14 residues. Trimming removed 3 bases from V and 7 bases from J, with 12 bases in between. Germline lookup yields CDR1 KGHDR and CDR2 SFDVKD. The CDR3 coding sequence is TGTGCCACCAGTGATGCCGGGGTGGGACAGCCCCAGCATTTT. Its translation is CATSDAGVGQPQHF.

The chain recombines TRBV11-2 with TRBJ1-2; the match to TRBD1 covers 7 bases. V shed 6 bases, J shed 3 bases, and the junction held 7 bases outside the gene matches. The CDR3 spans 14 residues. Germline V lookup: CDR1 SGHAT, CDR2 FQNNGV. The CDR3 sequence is CASSLSGTDYGYTF. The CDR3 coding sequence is TGTGCCAGCAGTTTATCCGGGACAGACTATGGCTACACCTTC.

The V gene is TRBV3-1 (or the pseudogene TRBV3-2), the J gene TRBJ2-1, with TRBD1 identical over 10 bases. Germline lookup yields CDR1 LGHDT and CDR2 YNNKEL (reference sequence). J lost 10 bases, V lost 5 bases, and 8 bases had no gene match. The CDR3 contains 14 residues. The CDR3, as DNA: TGTGCCAGCAGCTTCGGACAGGGGGTAGGAGAGCAGTTCTTC. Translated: CASSFGQGVGEQFF.

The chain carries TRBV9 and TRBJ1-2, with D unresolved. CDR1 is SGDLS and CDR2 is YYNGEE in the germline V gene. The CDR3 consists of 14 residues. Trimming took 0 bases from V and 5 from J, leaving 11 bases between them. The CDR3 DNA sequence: TGTGCCAGCAGCGTAGTTGAGGGCGGGTATGGCTACACCTTC. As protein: CASSVVEGGYGYTF.